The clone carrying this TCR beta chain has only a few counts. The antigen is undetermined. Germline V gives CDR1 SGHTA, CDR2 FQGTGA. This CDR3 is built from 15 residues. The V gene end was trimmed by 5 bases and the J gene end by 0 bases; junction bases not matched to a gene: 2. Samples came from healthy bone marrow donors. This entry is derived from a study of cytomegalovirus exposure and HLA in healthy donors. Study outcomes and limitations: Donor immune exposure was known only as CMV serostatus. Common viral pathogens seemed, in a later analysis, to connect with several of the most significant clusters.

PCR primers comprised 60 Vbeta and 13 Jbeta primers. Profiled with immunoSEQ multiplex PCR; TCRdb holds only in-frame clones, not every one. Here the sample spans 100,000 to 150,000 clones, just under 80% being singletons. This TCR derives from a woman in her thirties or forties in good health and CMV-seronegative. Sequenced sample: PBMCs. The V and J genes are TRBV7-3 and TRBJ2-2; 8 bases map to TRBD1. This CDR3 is CASSKTGANTGELFF. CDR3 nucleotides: TGTGCCAGCAGCAAGACAGGGGCGAACACCGGGGAGCTGTTTTTT.